These T cell receptor beta chains were read from a single sample in a study of cytomegalovirus exposure and HLA in healthy donors. Libraries were prepared by immunoSEQ multiplex PCR; TCRdb keeps only in-frame clonotypes and omits some of them. The profile shows around 210,000 clones, roughly 81% of them singletons. Material: PBMCs. These TCRs come from a girl under 10 years old in good health and CMV-seronegative. CDR3s include the opening cysteine and the closing phenylalanine or tryptophan. The D gene is left open where the match is weak. Not every row has a clone size; where given, it reads once, few, many or a size class.

clone size | CDR3 length | D gene | J gene | V gene | CDR3 DNA | CDR3 protein
NA | 13 | NA | TRBJ2-1 | TRBV5-1 | TGCGCCAGCAGCTTGACAGGGTACAATGAGCAGTTCTTC | CASSLTGYNEQFF
NA | 14 | TRBD1 | TRBJ1-2 | TRBV6-1 | TGTGCCAGCAGTGAGGCAGGGGGAAACTATGGCTACACCTTC | CASSEAGGNYGYTF
NA | 14 | TRBD2 | TRBJ2-7 | TRBV6-1 | TGTGCCAGCAGTGTTAGCGGGATAACCTACGAGCAGTACTTC | CASSVSGITYEQYF
NA | 13 | TRBD2 | TRBJ2-2 | TRBV30 | TGTGCCAGCGGGAGCACGAACACCGGGGAGCTGTTTTTT | CASGSTNTGELFF
NA | 15 | NA | TRBJ1-2 | TRBV29-1 | TGCAGCGTTGAAGATCCAACAAGAGGTCCCTATGGCTACACCTTC | CSVEDPTRGPYGYTF
NA | 15 | TRBD1 | TRBJ2-7 | TRBV9 | TGTGCCAGCAGCTCCACAGGGGACAGAATATACGAGCAGTACTTC | CASSSTGDRIYEQYF
NA | 15 | NA | TRBJ2-3 | TRBV10-1 | TGCGCCAGCAGTGAAGCTGGCAGGGTCGCAGATACGCAGTATTTT | CASSEAGRVADTQYF
NA | 13 | TRBD1 | TRBJ2-1 | TRBV7-2 | TGTGCCAGCAGCGGGACAGCTCACAATGAGCAGTTCTTC | CASSGTAHNEQFF
NA | 14 | TRBD1 | TRBJ1-1 | TRBV6-4 | TGTGCCAGCAGTAAGGACAGGAAAAACACTGAAGCTTTCTTT | CASSKDRKNTEAFF
once | 14 | NA | TRBJ2-3 | TRBV27 | TGTGCCAGCAGTTTAACCCGAGGACAGCCCCCACCGTATTTT | CASSLTRGQPPPYF
NA | 17 | TRBD2 | TRBJ2-7 | TRBV2 | TGTGCCAGCAACCTCCAGGAGGCTAGCGGGCCCTCCTACGAGCAGTACTTC | CASNLQEASGPSYEQYF
NA | 14 | TRBD1 | TRBJ2-3 | TRBV11-3 | TGTGCCAGCAGCTCCGGACAGGCACCCTATACGCAGTATTTT | CASSSGQAPYTQYF
NA | 15 | NA | TRBJ2-1 | TRBV9 | TGTGCCAGCAGCGTAGTGGCGGGGGCCGACAATGAGCAGTTCTTC | CASSVVAGADNEQFF
NA | 13 | NA | TRBJ1-1 | TRBV5-1 | TGCGCCAGCAGCTTTGACAGGACCACTGAAGCTTTCTTT | CASSFDRTTEAFF
once | 16 | TRBD2 | TRBJ2-1 | TRBV5-1 | TGCGCCAGCAGCTTGTTTACTAGCGTCTCCTACAATGAGCAGTTCTTC | CASSLFTSVSYNEQFF
NA | 11 | NA | TRBJ1-2 | TRBV19 | TGTGCCAGTCGGACAGTCTATGGCTACACCTTC | CASRTVYGYTF
few | 13 | NA | TRBJ1-1 | TRBV10-2 | TGCGCCAGCAGTGCCCAGGGGAACACTGAAGCTTTCTTT | CASSAQGNTEAFF
NA | 13 | NA | TRBJ1-5 | TRBV7-9 | TGTGCCAGCAGCCTGACAGATTCCCAGCCCCAGCATTTT | CASSLTDSQPQHF
few | 13 | NA | TRBJ1-1 | TRBV7-3 | TGTGCCAGCAGCGACACTCCGAACACTGAAGCTTTCTTT | CASSDTPNTEAFF
few | 14 | NA | TRBJ2-7 | TRBV21-1 | TGTGCCAGCAGCAAAAGTCACGAGTATTACGAGCAGTACTTC | CASSKSHEYYEQYF
NA | 13 | NA | TRBJ2-5 | TRBV5-1 | TGCGCCAGCAGCTTGGCCGGGTTGGAGACCCAGTACTTC | CASSLAGLETQYF
NA | 15 | NA | TRBJ1-2 | TRBV27 | TGTGCCAGCAGTTCACCTCGACGGGGGGACTATGGCTACACCTTC | CASSSPRRGDYGYTF
once | 17 | TRBD2 | TRBJ2-7 | TRBV10-2 | TGCGCCAGCAGTAGGACGGGACTAGCGGGGGCGTCCTACGAGCAGTACTTC | CASSRTGLAGASYEQYF
NA | 16 | TRBD2 | TRBJ2-2 | TRBV6-6 | TGTGCCAGCAGCCCTACGGGACTAGACAACACCGGGGAGCTGTTTTTT | CASSPTGLDNTGELFF
NA | 15 | NA | TRBJ1-6 | TRBV18 | TGTGCCAGCTCCCAGGGGACTAGGTCCAATTCACCCCTCCACTTT | CASSQGTRSNSPLHF
NA | 16 | NA | TRBJ1-1 | TRBV6-5 | TGTGCCAGCAGTTTCCTACACTCAGGGGATCGGAGGTTAGCTTTCTTT | CASSFLHSGDRRLAFF
NA | 14 | TRBD2 | TRBJ2-7 | TRBV5-6 | TGTGCCAGCAGCCCGCTAGCGGGAGTAGAACACGGGGACTTC | CASSPLAGVEHGDF
NA | 15 | NA | TRBJ2-1 | TRBV11-2 | TGTGCCAGCAGTATAACCCGGGGTGCCTACAATGAGCAGTTCTTC | CASSITRGAYNEQFF
once | 13 | TRBD1 | TRBJ1-1 | TRBV28 | TGTGCCAGCCATCAGGGGGCGAGGACTGAAGCTTTCTTT | CASHQGARTEAFF
NA | 16 | TRBD2 | TRBJ2-2 | TRBV5-1 | TGCGCCAGCAGCTTTCGGCTAGCGGTGATAGGCGGGGAGCTGTTTTTT | CASSFRLAVIGGELFF
NA | 12 | NA | TRBJ2-3 | TRBV5-1 | TGCGCCAGCAGCTTGGCCGGAGATACGCAGTATTTT | CASSLAGDTQYF
NA | 15 | TRBD1 | TRBJ1-5 | TRBV30 | TGTGCCTGGAGTCCCCGGACAGGGAGCAATCAGCCCCAGCATTTT | CAWSPRTGSNQPQHF